This TCR beta chain is drawn from a study of blood T cell repertoires in COVID-19. Study in general: Samples came from the United States, Italy and Spain, spanning acute and convalescent COVID-19. From T cells, B-cell-depleted T cells, or PBMCs came the material, which was cDNA or gDNA.

Germline CDR1 reads WSHSY; CDR2 reads SAAADI. V dropped 1 base and J dropped 7 bases, with 14 bases sitting between them. The CDR3 has 14 residues. Generated by immunoSEQ multiplex PCR, the TCRdb table keeps only in-frame clones and is missing some. The data contain 15,000 to 25,000 clones, around 79% of them seen just once; the ten biggest clones take up approximately 60%. The V and J genes are TRBV10-2 and TRBJ2-7; D is perhaps TRBD2 (6 bases). The clonotype was recovered from a man older than 75 with acute or convalescent COVID-19. What was sequenced was peripheral blood. DNA for the CDR3: TGCGCCAGCAGTGAGTTGGGGGGATTGGGAGAGCAGTACGTC. Amino acid sequence: CASSELGGLGEQYV.